What follows describes a single TCR beta chain. The sample is drawn from a study of blood T cell repertoires in COVID-19. Study members were between roughly 18 and 89 years old and lived in fewer than 30 US regions. Repertoires were generated with immunoSEQ multiplex PCR, while TCRdb's copy carries only in-frame clones and drops some. The sample holds about 240,000 clones; roughly 89% are singletons and the top ten take roughly 8.3%. Germline assignment: CDR1 KGHDR and CDR2 SFDVKD. The length of the CDR3 is 16 residues. J lost 4 bases, V lost 3 bases, and 4 bases had no gene match. The specimen sequenced was PBMCs or T cells enriched from blood (not recorded which). This sequence was found in a middle-aged man who had recovered from COVID-19. This chain connects TRBV24-1 to TRBJ2-2, with 10 bases that match TRBD1. CDR3 protein: CATSDPRQGATGELFF. The CDR3 nucleotides are TGTGCCACCAGTGATCCCCGACAGGGGGCCACCGGGGAGCTGTTTTTT.